This T cell receptor beta chain was sequenced for a study of CD8 T cells in Susac syndrome. Note on this clonotype: What it binds is unknown.

Overall study results and limits: The study admitted that it had a relatively small number of individuals in its TCR sequencing and HLA analysis.

RNA in amounts of roughly 0.45 to 1 ug was reverse transcribed with random hexamers. TCRdb used MiXCR to reprocess the immunoSEQ multiplex PCR reads, holding one entry per CDR3 protein. This table holds approximately 74,000 distinct CDR3 sequences, 94% found once. V was shortened by 3 bases and J by 4 bases, with 13 bases between the two germline ends. This CDR3 has 14 amino acids. Per germline, CDR1 SGDLS and CDR2 YYNGEE. The chain has TRBV9 and TRBJ1-2, with TRBD1 as a possible D gene (6 bases). The receptor comes from a human donor with Susac syndrome. Sequencing was done on a sample of CD8+ T cells from PBMCs. CDR3 nucleotide sequence: TGTGCCAGCAGCGCCTGGGGGGGCGGCTATGGCTACACCTTC. The encoded protein is CASSAWGGGYGYTF.